Following are 17 T cell receptor beta chains from one sample sequenced in a study of shared clonotypes between healthy human individuals. Method: immunoSEQ multiplex PCR; TCRdb's copy keeps in-frame clones and lacks some. The sample lists roughly 490,000 clones, 76% occurring once. The specimen was PBMCs. The receptors stem from a woman in her 40s in good health. Some clones in this sample may be carry-over from other donors' samples.

V and J are TRBV15 and TRBJ2-1; D is perhaps TRBD2 (6 bases). CDR3 length: 16 amino acids. CDR1 LNHNV and CDR2 YYDKDF come from the germline V gene (reference sequence). The V gene lost 0 bases and the J gene lost 6 bases, with 15 bases spanning the gap. The CDR3 DNA is TGTGCCACCAGCAGAGATCTAGCGTCCCGCATCAATGAGCAGTTCTTC. This encodes CATSRDLASRINEQFF.

The CDR3 loop is CASTRASTDTQYF. CDR3 nucleotide sequence: TGTGCATCTACTAGGGCAAGCACAGATACGCAGTATTTT. The chain carries TRBV27 and TRBJ2-3, with D possibly TRBD2 on 5 matching bases. The CDR3 is 13 residues long. Germline CDR1 reads MNHEY; CDR2 reads SMNVEV (reference sequence).

On this clone itself: A read error may explain this, as a much larger clone is one base away. The chain carries TRBV30 and TRBJ2-7; 9 bases are shared with TRBD1. Germline V lookup: CDR1 GTSNPN, CDR2 SVGIG (reference sequence). The CDR3 has 12 residues. The chain's CDR3 is CALDRGPYEQCF. The CDR3 DNA reads as TGTGCCCTGGACAGGGGTCCCTACGAGCAGTGCTTC.

V gene TRBV4-3 combines with J gene TRBJ2-2, with TRBD1 matching over 8 bases. The CDR3 totals 15 residues. CDR1 is LGHNA and CDR2 is YSLEER in the germline V gene. V dropped 4 bases and J dropped 7; count of bases not matched to a gene: 8. Here the CDR3 DNA reads TGCGCCAGCAGCCCCCGGGACAGGTGGCTCGGGGAGCTGTTTTTT. This gives the protein CASSPRDRWLGELFF.

This rearrangement joins TRBV7-2 to TRBJ2-2; a possible D gene is TRBD1 (5 bases). This CDR3 has 14 amino acids. Trimming left V 6 bases short and J 0 bases short, with 8 bases between. Germline CDR1 reads SGHTA; CDR2 reads FQGNSA. In DNA form, the CDR3 reads TGTGCCAGCAGAAAAGGGGCGAACACCGGGGAGCTGTTTTTT. Protein product: CASRKGANTGELFF. Combining the CDR3 with reference TRBV7-2 and TRBJ2-2 gives the whole variable domain GAGVSQSPSNKVTEKGKDVELRCDPISGHTALYWYRQSLGQGLEFLIYFQGNSAPDKSGLPSDRFSAERTGGSVSTLTIQRTQQEDSAVYLCASRKGANTGELFFGEGSRLTVL.

Details on this clone: A far bigger clonotype differs at one base, so this is likely a read error. The chain employs TRBV30 and TRBJ2-3, with 8 bases fitting TRBD2. The CDR3 has 12 residues. Germline CDR1 and CDR2: GTSNPN and SVGIG (reference sequence). The CDR3 here is CAWSIGLAGSSF. The CDR3 nucleotides read TGTGCCTGGAGTATAGGACTAGCAGGTTCTTCTTTT.

V gene TRBV15 combines with J gene TRBJ2-5; 7 positions match TRBD1. Trimming cost V 1 base and J 7 bases; bases outside gene matches: 6. The CDR3 consists of 14 residues. Looked up from germline, CDR1 is LNHNV and CDR2 is YYDKDF (reference sequence). The CDR3 here is CATSRVRGKVTQYF. In DNA, the CDR3 is TGTGCCACCAGCAGAGTCAGGGGGAAGGTGACCCAGTACTTC.

The V and J genes are TRBV2 and TRBJ2-2, with D possibly being TRBD1 (7 bases). V lost 8 bases, J lost 7 bases, and 17 bases lay in between. Germline CDR1 SNHLY, CDR2 FYNNEI. The CDR3 length is 14 residues. This CDR3 reads CASGQTGRIGELFF. The CDR3, as DNA: TGTGCCAGCGGGCAGACAGGGAGGATCGGGGAGCTGTTTTTT.

The genes are TRBV5-8 and TRBJ2-1; 7 bases agree with TRBD2. Losses at the gene ends were 4 bases for V and 8 bases for J; bases not matched to a gene: 9. CDR1 is SGHTS and CDR2 is YDEGEE in the germline V gene. The CDR3 is 14 residues long. CDR3 nucleotides: TGTGCCAGCAGCCCCCGGCGGGGGTCCTATGAGCAGTTCTTC. Translation gives CASSPRRGSYEQFF.

V is TRBV5-4 and J is TRBJ2-7; D is unresolved. Per the germline V gene, CDR1 is SGHNT and CDR2 is YYREEE (reference sequence). The CDR3 extends over 14 amino acids. V lost 0 bases to trimming and J lost 2 bases, with 9 bases between them. The CDR3, as DNA: TGTGCCAGCAGCTTGGGTGTACAGACCTACGAGCAGTACTTC. Amino acid sequence: CASSLGVQTYEQYF.

This clone was observed once. The chain recombines TRBV7-6 with TRBJ1-3; no definite D call. Germline V gives CDR1 SGHVS, CDR2 FNYEAQ. The CDR3 consists of 14 residues. Trimming shortened V by 5 bases and J by 4 bases, and 12 bases separated the two germline ends. CDR3: CASSTPAGGNTIYF. CDR3 nucleotides: TGTGCCAGCAGCACACCCGCGGGCGGAAACACCATATATTTT.

This sequence joins TRBV29-1 and TRBJ2-1, with no clear D. Germline V gene sequence: CDR1 SQVTM, CDR2 ANQGSEA. The CDR3 is 16 residues long. Deletions cut 0 bases from V and 6 bases from J, with 18 bases between. As DNA, the CDR3 is TGCAGCGTTGAAGATCCCATCGGTCGGGCAGTCAATGAGCAGTTCTTC. Its protein product is CSVEDPIGRAVNEQFF.

This chain connects TRBV18 to TRBJ2-5, with unresolved D. The CDR3 covers 15 residues. Germline-derived CDR1 and CDR2 are KGHSH and LQKENI. Trimming shortened V by 1 base and J by 3 bases, and 12 bases separated the two germline ends. The CDR3 coding sequence is TGTGCCAGCTCACCACGCGACGGTTCGGAAGAGACCCAGTACTTC. It codes for CASSPRDGSEETQYF.

The rearrangement joins TRBV19 to TRBJ1-3; D call uncertain. Per the germline V gene, CDR1 is LNHDA and CDR2 is SQIVND (reference sequence). With 9 bases removed from V and 0 bases from J, the gap between germline ends came to 15 bases. The CDR3 has 15 amino acids. CDR3 in DNA: TGTGCCAGCATGACACCCATGAGCTCTGGAAACACCATATATTTT. It codes for CASMTPMSSGNTIYF. Complete variable domain (other parts from reference TRBV19 and TRBJ1-3): DGGITQSPKYLFRKEGQNVTLSCEQNLNHDAMYWYRQDPGQGLRLIYYSQIVNDFQKGDIAEGYSVSREKKESFPLTVTSAQKNPTAFYLCASMTPMSSGNTIYFGEGSWLTVV.

The chain carries TRBV5-1 and TRBJ1-2, with D hard to call. The germline V gene has CDR1 SGHRS and CDR2 YFSETQ. The CDR3 runs 16 residues. V shed 2 bases and J shed 7 bases, with 21 bases lying between them. CDR3 bases: TGCGCCAGCAGCTTCTTGATGGCGGACGTATCGGGTGGCTACACCTTC. This translates into CASSFLMADVSGGYTF.

Concerning this clone itself: With only one base between it and a far larger clone, this is likely a read error. This chain connects TRBV2 to TRBJ1-5; no definite D call. Germline V gene data show CDR1 as SNHLY and CDR2 as FYNNEI. Trimming removed 5 bases from V and 1 base from J, with 6 bases in between. This CDR3 has 13 amino acids. CDR3 sequence (DNA): TGTGCCAGCAGTTGGGAGAGCAATCAGCCCCAGCATTTT. Protein product: CASSWESNQPQHF.

V usage is TRBV28 and J usage is TRBJ1-2, with D perhaps matching TRBD1 (6 bases). The CDR3 is 13 amino acids. Germline CDR1 and CDR2: MDHEN and SYDVKM. Trimming stripped 6 bases from V and 5 bases from J, with 13 bases between. CDR3 sequence reads: CASSPDRRYGYTF. The CDR3 nucleotides are TGTGCCAGCAGCCCGGACAGACGATATGGCTACACCTTC.